This TCR beta chain was observed in a study of T cell responses to AZD1222 COVID-19 vaccine. In the case of this clone: Antigen specificity is unknown.

Germline CDR1 and CDR2: SGHAT and FQDESV (reference sequence). V was clipped by 5 bases and J by 0 bases, with 16 bases between them. The CDR3 totals 16 residues. Study-wide results and caveats: The study reported that nearly half of spike-specific TCRs target unmutated variant regions. Just six people given AZD1222 tested seropositive at baseline. Mostly white British, mostly female donors; authors suggested clonal diversity may be underestimated.

The table came from immunoSEQ multiplex PCR; TCRdb's copy has only in-frame clones and leaves some out. The sample records 80,000 to 100,000 clones, about nine tenths being singletons. Analyses pooled second doses at about 4 or about 12 weeks. The sequence was obtained from an adult who received the AZD1222 COVID-19 vaccine. The chain links TRBV11-1 to TRBJ1-2; a possible D gene is TRBD1 (5 bases). The material sequenced was peripheral blood, taken 28 days after the second AZD1222 dose. The CDR3 protein is CASSTRDGITNYGYTF. In nucleotides, the CDR3 is TGTGCCAGCAGCACCCGGGACGGAATAACTAACTATGGCTACACCTTC.